This paragraph reports one TCR beta chain. The target of this receptor is not known. No per-base quality is available; no much larger clone lies one base away. The CDR3 regions of human TCRbeta chains were analyzed by immunosequencing. Per the source publication's procedure: Repertoire TCRs were checked for matches against a reference library of SARS-CoV-2-specific TCRs that had been generated using the MIRA antigen-specificity platform. Breadth was defined as the fraction of unique TCRs that were SARS-CoV-2-associated. Depth was defined as the fraction of total T cells that were SARS-CoV-2-associated. Using the MIRA data, each spike-specific TCR was assigned both to the spike region to which the TCR was reactive and to a CD4 or CD8 class. Log10-transformed breadth and depth values were compared by one-way ANOVA with Sidak's multiple comparisons tests. TCRdb carries this immuneACCESS record with in-frame sequences only. Its versions omit some clonotypes, under half of them owing to an unresolved V gene in the studies checked, with the rest unexplained. That table is the source of V, J and clone size, and D and trimming were worked out from the DNA. Counted in this sample were 130,000 or so clones; roughly nine tenths of them appeared once. The ten largest clones take up about 7.5% of the sample.

This sample's time point label indicates: about 28 days (+/-7) after the second vaccine dose. The label giving this sample's treatment or condition can be read as: meningococcal conjugate vaccine given as trial control. Vaccinee samples came from UK trials COV001 and COV002, including a single-blind randomized controlled phase 2/3 trial of AZD1222 (ChAdOx1 nCoV-19) in healthy adults. For TCRbeta chain sequencing, PBMC samples were collected from trial participants at day 0 and at day 28 after the second dose. This sample was taken from a study of T cell responses to AZD1222 COVID-19 vaccine (dated by TCRdb to the early 2020s). With respect to the entire study: A total of approximately 240 trial participants underwent TCR sequencing, of whom about 200 had received two doses of AZD1222 and 26 had received two doses of the MenACWY control vaccine. Trial participants were enrolled by age into 18-55, 56-69 and 70-plus year subgroups, with 148, 28 and 57 TCR-sequenced participants respectively. What the authors observed across the whole study: Epitopes outside the regions mutated in the B.1.351 and B.1.1.7 variants were reportedly recognized by nearly half of the unique spike-specific TCRs. Participants were mostly white British, with more females than males. The authors suggested clonal diversity may have been underestimated. Because no samples from the day 14 peak response were available, repertoires could be characterized only after the peak T cell response. Conclusions about previously exposed vaccinees are limited because only six or seven AZD1222 recipients were SARS-CoV-2 seropositive at baseline. After two AZD1222 doses, both the breadth and the depth of spike-specific TCRs were significantly higher than at day 0 and than in MenACWY recipients. The vaccine-associated CD4 TCRs covered the entire spike protein, and the dominant responses fell in regions 160-218 and 743-854. The 56-69-year group was small, and its depth increase did not reach significance, likely because of low power.

The CDR3 goes from the cysteine to the phenylalanine over 14 residues. The entry retains the CDR3 DNA only, 42 bases that are in frame from base 1. The germline V gene (reference sequence) provides CDR1 WNHNN and CDR2 SYGVQD. Unmatched junction bases come to 12, with V trimmed by 11 bases and J by 8 bases. The sequence is built from TRBV10-1 and TRBJ1-6; TRBD1 fits 7 bases in the junction. The source was peripheral blood, collected 28 days after the second dose of the MenACWY control vaccine. The receptor was derived from an adult who received the MenACWY meningococcal vaccine as a control. CDR3 loop: CAGTFPGQHSPLHF. The DNA sequence is given as TGCGCCGGAACTTTCCCGGGACAGCATTCACCCCTCCACTTT.